This TCR beta chain was observed in a study of technical replicates of blood from a few donors. TCRdb's table, derived via immunoSEQ multiplex PCR, lists solely in-frame clones and lacks some. The repertoire consists of 100,000 or so clones, with 90% to 96% occurring once and the leading ten covering approximately 0.36%. CDR1 is MNHEY and CDR2 is SMNVEV in the germline V gene (reference sequence). V trimming: 1 base; J trimming: 4 bases; junction bases outside the gene matches: 6. The CDR3 totals 15 residues. The sequencing sample was made of T cells isolated from PBMCs. This TCR was sampled from a human donor in good health. The gene calls are TRBV27 and TRBJ1-1, with 7 nucleotides matching TRBD1. In nucleotides, the CDR3 is TGTGCCAGCAGTTTATACGAGTCAGGGGGCACTGAAGCTTTCTTT. Its translation: CASSLYESGGTEAFF.